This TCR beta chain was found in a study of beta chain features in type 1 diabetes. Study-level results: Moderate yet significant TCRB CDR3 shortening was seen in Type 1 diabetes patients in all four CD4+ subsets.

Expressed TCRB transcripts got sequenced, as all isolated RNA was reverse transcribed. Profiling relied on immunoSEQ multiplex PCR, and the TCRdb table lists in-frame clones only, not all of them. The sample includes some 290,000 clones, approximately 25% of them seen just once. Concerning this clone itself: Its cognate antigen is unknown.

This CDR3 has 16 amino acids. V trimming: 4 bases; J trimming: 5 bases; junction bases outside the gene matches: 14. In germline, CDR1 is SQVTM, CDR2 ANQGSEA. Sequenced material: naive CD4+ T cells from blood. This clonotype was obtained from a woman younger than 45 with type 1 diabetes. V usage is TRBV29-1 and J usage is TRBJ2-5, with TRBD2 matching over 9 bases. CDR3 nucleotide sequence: TGCAGCGTTGTTCTAGCGGGAATCGCCCCGGGGGAGACCCAGTACTTC. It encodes CSVVLAGIAPGETQYF.